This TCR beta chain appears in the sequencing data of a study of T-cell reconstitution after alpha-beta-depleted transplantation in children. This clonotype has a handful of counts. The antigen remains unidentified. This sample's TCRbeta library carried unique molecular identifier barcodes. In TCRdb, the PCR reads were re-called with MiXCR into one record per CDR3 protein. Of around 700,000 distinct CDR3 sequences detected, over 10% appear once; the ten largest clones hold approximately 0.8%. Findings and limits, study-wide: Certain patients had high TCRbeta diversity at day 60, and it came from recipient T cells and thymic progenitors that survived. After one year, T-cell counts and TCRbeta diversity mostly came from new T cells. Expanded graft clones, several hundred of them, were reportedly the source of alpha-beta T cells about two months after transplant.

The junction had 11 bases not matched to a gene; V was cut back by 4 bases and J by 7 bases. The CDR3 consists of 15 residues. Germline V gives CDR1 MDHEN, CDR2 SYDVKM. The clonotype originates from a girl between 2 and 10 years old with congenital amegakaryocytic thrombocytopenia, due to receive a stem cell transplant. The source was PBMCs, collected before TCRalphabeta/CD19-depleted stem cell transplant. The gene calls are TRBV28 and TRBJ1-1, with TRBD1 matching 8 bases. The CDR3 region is CASSSGGQGGHEAFF. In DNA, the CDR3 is TGTGCCAGCAGTTCCGGCGGACAGGGAGGCCATGAAGCTTTCTTT.